This TCR beta chain originates from a study of cytotoxic CD8 clonotypes in ibrutinib-treated CLL (dated by TCRdb to the early 2020s). For the wider study: The cohort had about a dozen relapsed/refractory and under 16 treatment-naive patients; roughly 17 were IGHV unmutated. Responses were partial in some 24 patients and complete in 2; after median about 68 months follow-up, some 15 stayed in remission and roughly twelve progressed. Response samples were taken after a median of 12 months on treatment, ranging from roughly 6 to 36 months. An average of around 250,000 productive templates and approximately 91,000 productive rearrangements was obtained per sample. Longitudinal samples were available for about 30% of the roughly 86 trial participants. Cryopreserved peripheral blood mononuclear cells were collected before treatment, at response, and at either disease progression or sustained remission. Every sample from remission and from progressive disease was obtained while the patients were still on ibrutinib.

Each clonotype received, on average, 10x coverage in deep resolution sequencing performed on a MiSeq, where the target depth lay between 1 in 1 million and 1 in 200,000 T cells. The immunoSEQ hsTCRB Kit was used to generate TCR beta libraries. The study's processing was this. The data were analyzed with ImmunoSEQ Analyzer and ImmunoSEQ Data Assistant, and V, D and J gene assignments followed IMGT definitions. Clonality, which ranges from 0 to 1, was calculated by subtracting the normalized Shannon entropy of productive rearrangement frequencies from one. Public clonotype analysis was restricted to overrepresented clonotypes comprising at least 0.05% of each patient's repertoire. About a dozen age-matched healthy donor repertoires from immuneACCESS served as clonality controls. TCRdb mirrors the immuneACCESS table, restricted to in-frame sequences. Some clones are absent from its copies; in checked studies, under half trace to an unresolved V gene, and the reason for the others is unknown. The DNA was the basis for D and trimming; V, J and clone size are from that table. This sample lists about 300,000 clones; 70% to 80% were detected once. In total, the top ten clones hold 5.6% of the sample.

In light of the paper, this sample's time point label describes: progressive disease on ibrutinib. For TCR beta library preparation, about 2.2 micrograms of genomic DNA was extracted from cryopreserved PBMCs. High-throughput TCR beta sequencing was performed on longitudinal blood samples from CLL patients receiving ibrutinib monotherapy. The patients took part in an open-label, single-center phase 2 trial of ibrutinib monotherapy. This clone was counted between two and nine times. It has no known antigen specificity. Base qualities were left out, and no much larger clone turns up one base away. From cysteine to phenylalanine, the CDR3 is 14 amino acids long. Solely the CDR3 DNA is kept, with 42 bases framed from the first base. The germline V gene encodes CDR1 SSHAT and CDR2 FNYEAQ (reference sequence). V trim: 5 bases; J trim: 5 bases; unmatched bases: 8. Here is what the overall study found, with its caveats: Clonality rose at ibrutinib response, remained stable during sustained remission, and dropped back toward baseline at progression. Sustained-remission and progressing patients did not have matched sampling times, and lymph node repertoires were not examined. Baseline clonality exceeded that of age-matched healthy donors and correlated strongly with circulating CD8+ T-cell counts. Public clonotypes were rare and either shrank or stayed stable during treatment, and the rise in clonality at ibrutinib response reflected expansion of private clonotypes.

The chain links TRBV7-7 with TRBJ2-5, with TRBD1 identical over 7 junction bases. The material sequenced was PBMCs, taken at disease progression, from a patient treated with ibrutinib. The receptor was isolated from a human donor with chronic lymphocytic leukemia. CDR3 reads: CASSLTGRLETQYF. The base sequence is TGTGCCAGCAGCCTGACAGGGCGTCTGGAGACCCAGTACTTC.